The 26 T cell receptor beta chains reported below all come from one sample, sequenced in a study of T cells in Graves' hyperthyroidism and ophthalmopathy. Using RNA transcripts as the source, TCR beta CDR3 regions were amplified. Primed by the HTBI set, a first-round RT-PCR was run on the TCR CDR3. TCRdb called the multiplex PCR reads again in MiXCR, with one record for every CDR3 protein. The sample carries more than 500,000 distinct CDR3 sequences, roughly 15% recorded once. The sequenced sample consisted of blood. These receptors were obtained from a woman aged 25-40 years with Graves' hyperthyroidism.

V and J are TRBV20-1 and TRBJ1-5; 7 bases line up with TRBD1. The length of the CDR3 is 15 residues. The J segment lost 1 base and the V segment lost 6 bases, leaving 9 bases of the junction unmatched. Germline CDR1 DFQATT, CDR2 SNEGSKA (reference sequence). For the CDR3, the DNA is TGCAGTGCCAGACAGGGTTCGAGGAGCAATCAGCCCCAGCATTTT. This translates into CSARQGSRSNQPQHF.

This rearrangement joins TRBV19 to TRBJ1-1; D is possibly TRBD1 (5 bases). The germline V gene has CDR1 LNHDA and CDR2 SQIVND (reference sequence). V gave up 10 bases and J gave up 5 bases, with 14 bases separating them. This CDR3 has 12 residues. The DNA of the CDR3 is TGTGCCACTCGGGCGGGGGAGACTGAAGCTTTCTTT. As protein: CATRAGETEAFF. The full variable domain, completed using reference TRBV19 and TRBJ1-1, is DGGITQSPKYLFRKEGQNVTLSCEQNLNHDAMYWYRQDPGQGLRLIYYSQIVNDFQKGDIAEGYSVSREKKESFPLTVTSAQKNPTAFYLCATRAGETEAFFGQGTRLTVV.

This clonotype was seen at least ten times. V and J are TRBV20-1 and TRBJ2-3; D might be TRBD2 (6 bases). The germline gives CDR1 DFQATT, CDR2 SNEGSKA (reference sequence). The CDR3 consists of 15 residues. Here the CDR3 reads CSARNLALMTDTQYF. CDR3 DNA: TGCAGCGCTCGTAACCTAGCGTTGATGACAGATACGCAGTATTTT.

This clonotype was counted a few times. The chain recombines TRBV12-3 or TRBV12-4 with TRBJ1-5; 7 bases are shared with TRBD1. This CDR3 spans 14 amino acids. Unmatched junction bases numbered 9, after V lost 8 bases and J lost 5 bases. CDR3 DNA: TGTGCCAGCTCAACACAGGGGTCCCATCAGCCCCAGCATTTT. Protein: CASSTQGSHQPQHF.

The chain recombines TRBV6-2 or TRBV6-3 with TRBJ1-6, with a possible D match to TRBD1 (5 bases). Trimming removed 3 bases from V and 9 bases from J, with 12 bases in between. Per the germline V gene, CDR1 is MNHEY and CDR2 is SVGEGT. CDR3 length: 14 residues. The CDR3 protein is CASSYGGSGSPLHF. Written as DNA, the CDR3 is TGTGCCAGCAGTTATGGGGGGTCTGGTTCACCCCTCCACTTT.

This clonotype was observed a handful of times. V and J are TRBV20-1 and TRBJ2-1, with 10 positions matching TRBD1. Germline CDR1 reads DFQATT; CDR2 reads SNEGSKA (reference sequence). The trim removed 6 bases at V and 6 bases at J, leaving 5 bases unmatched. CDR3 length: 13 residues. The CDR3 sequence: CSALGQGLNEQFF. CDR3 bases: TGCAGTGCCTTGGGACAGGGGCTCAATGAGCAGTTCTTC.

This clonotype was counted many times. V and J are TRBV6-1 and TRBJ2-1; tentatively, D is TRBD2 (5 bases). V was shortened by 5 bases and J by 9 bases, with 32 bases between the two germline ends. Germline V gene lookup returns CDR1 MNHNS and CDR2 SASEGT. This CDR3 contains 19 residues. The CDR3 spells CASSPHSWTPIRGNVEQFF. DNA of the CDR3: TGTGCCAGCAGTCCTCATTCCTGGACCCCCATCAGAGGGAACGTTGAGCAGTTCTTC.

The gene calls are TRBV5-8 and TRBJ2-5; perhaps TRBD1 as D (6 bases). Germline lookup yields CDR1 SGHTS and CDR2 YDEGEE. CDR3 size: 15 residues. Deletions cut 0 bases from V and 7 bases from J, with 16 bases between. The chain's CDR3 is CASSLAPGVGGTQYF. The CDR3 region has the DNA TGTGCCAGCAGCTTGGCCCCAGGGGTTGGTGGGACCCAGTACTTC.

This clonotype was seen repeatedly, ten times or more. This chain links TRBV24-1 with TRBJ2-2, with D possibly matching TRBD1 (7 bases). CDR3 size: 16 residues. V shed 5 bases and J shed 6 bases, with 18 bases lying between them. Germline V gene data show CDR1 as KGHDR and CDR2 as SFDVKD. CDR3 DNA sequence: TGTGCCACCAGTGCGTTGCAGGGGGGAGTGGCCGGGGAGCTGTTTTTT. This encodes CATSALQGGVAGELFF.

This clonotype was found many times. The J gene is TRBJ2-7, the V gene TRBV6-2 or TRBV6-3; 12 bases are shared with TRBD2. The CDR3 is 16 amino acids. Germline lookup yields CDR1 MNHEY and CDR2 SVGEGT. V trimming: 6 bases; J trimming: 6 bases; junction bases outside the gene matches: 12. The CDR3 region is CASRRLLTSGSSEQYF. Here the CDR3 DNA reads TGTGCCAGCAGACGCCTATTGACTAGCGGGAGCAGCGAGCAGTACTTC.

This clonotype was recorded many times. The chain couples TRBV12-3 or TRBV12-4 to TRBJ2-1, with D perhaps assigned TRBD1 or TRBD2 (5 bases each). V was shortened by 6 bases and J by 13 bases, with 16 bases between the two germline ends. This CDR3 contains 12 residues. The CDR3, as DNA: TGTGCCAGCAGCCCTGGTGGGGGAAGACAGTTCTTC. Translated: CASSPGGGRQFF.

This clonotype was detected many times. The chain links TRBV20-1 to TRBJ2-7, with D possibly TRBD1 on 6 matching bases. V gave up 3 bases and J gave up 2 bases, with 8 bases separating them. This CDR3 is built from 12 residues. The V gene's germline CDR1 is DFQATT and CDR2 SNEGSKA (reference sequence). CDR3 DNA: TGCAGTGCTAGTACAGGGACCTACGAGCAGTACTTC. Protein product: CSASTGTYEQYF.

This clonotype was observed at least ten times. V is TRBV12-3 or TRBV12-4 and J is TRBJ2-1; TRBD1 agrees at 9 bases. V lost 7 bases to trimming and J lost 4 bases; unmatched junction nucleotides: 11. There are 16 residues in the CDR3. Here the CDR3 reads CASTTLRTGAYNEQFF. CDR3 in DNA: TGTGCCAGCACCACCCTCCGGACAGGGGCTTACAATGAGCAGTTCTTC.

The rearrangement uses TRBV7-2 and TRBJ2-5, with unresolved D. Trimming cost V 0 bases and J 4 bases, with 6 bases left between them. Germline V gene data show CDR1 as SGHTA and CDR2 as FQGNSA. This CDR3 is built from 13 residues. Here the CDR3 reads CASSLASGETQYF. The CDR3 nucleotides are TGTGCCAGCAGCTTAGCCTCAGGAGAGACCCAGTACTTC.

The table lists this clonotype with many counts. The chain links TRBV12-3 or TRBV12-4 to TRBJ2-5, with 10 bases matching TRBD2. V lost 5 bases, J lost 4 bases, and 13 bases stayed unmatched. The length of the CDR3 is 17 residues. The CDR3 region has the DNA TGTGCCAGCAGTCCTTCTTCTAGCGGGAGTTTGAGAGAGACCCAGTACTTC. Translated, it gives CASSPSSSGSLRETQYF.

Only a few counts were recorded for this clonotype. V is TRBV29-1 and J is TRBJ2-1; 9 positions agree with TRBD2. Trimming removed 4 bases from V and 13 bases from J; junction bases left unmatched: 2. Germline CDR1 reads SQVTM; CDR2 reads ANQGSEA. The CDR3 totals 10 residues. The CDR3 is CSVALAGQFF. CDR3 DNA sequence: TGCAGCGTTGCACTAGCGGGTCAGTTCTTC.

Of note for this clonotype: An end of the junction differs from the germline gene, which may be a read error. The genes are TRBV28 and TRBJ2-7; D is undetermined. The germline gives CDR1 MDHEN, CDR2 SYDVKM. The CDR3 length is 13 residues. CDR3 coding DNA: TGTACCAGCAGTTTTGGTAGCAGCTACGAGCAGTACTTC. Residues: CTSSFGSSYEQYF.

This clonotype was seen ten or more times. V usage is TRBV12-5 and J usage is TRBJ2-1; the match to TRBD1 covers 8 bases. The CDR3 spans 15 residues. The germline gives CDR1 LGHNT, CDR2 FRNRAP. Unmatched junction bases numbered 10, after V lost 7 bases and J lost 5 bases. CDR3 amino acids: CASAETGASNNEQFF. In DNA, the CDR3 is TGTGCTAGTGCCGAGACAGGGGCCTCAAACAATGAGCAGTTCTTC. Looking up the rest from reference TRBV12-5 and TRBJ2-1 gives the full variable domain: DARVTQTPRHKVTEMGQEVTMRCQPILGHNTVFWYRQTMMQGLELLAYFRNRAPLDDSGMPKDRFSAEMPDATLATLKIQPSEPRDSAVYFCASAETGASNNEQFFGPGTRLTVL.

This clonotype was observed a few times. Written as DNA, the CDR3 is TGTGCCAGCAGTCTAATGGCCAACAGGGGAAGTTTTAGAAAGCTGTTTTTT. Its translation: CASSLMANRGSFRKLFF. The chain uses TRBV12-3 or TRBV12-4 and TRBJ2-2; TRBD1 aligns across 7 bases. With V trimmed by 5 bases and J by 12 bases, 21 bases remained unmatched. The CDR3 totals 17 residues.

This rearrangement joins TRBV19 to TRBJ1-5; TRBD1 might be the D (6 bases). The CDR3 is made up of 13 amino acids. V lost 7 bases and J lost 7, with 14 bases in between. Germline CDR1 reads LNHDA; CDR2 reads SQIVND (reference sequence). CDR3 protein: CASTPGAGQPQHF. CDR3 DNA: TGTGCCAGTACCCCGGGGGCAGGGCAGCCCCAGCATTTT.

This clonotype was recorded at least ten times. The chain joins TRBV2 to TRBJ2-5; TRBD2 matches 9 bases. Germline CDR1 is SNHLY and CDR2 is FYNNEI. Trimming at V came to 6 bases and at J to 2 bases, leaving 4 bases not matched to a gene. This CDR3 region has 14 residues. CDR3 residues: CASRLAGLQETQYF. DNA of the CDR3: TGTGCCAGCAGACTAGCGGGCCTTCAAGAGACCCAGTACTTC.

V gene TRBV27 combines with J gene TRBJ1-1; D might be TRBD1 (6 bases). This CDR3 has 14 amino acids. CDR1 is MNHEY, CDR2 SMNVEV, per germline (reference sequence). Trimming removed 6 bases at V and 13 bases at J, with 24 bases between. CDR3 sequence (DNA): TGTGCCAGCAGCCCCAGGGGAGGGCGGGTCGAACTTTTCTTT. Protein sequence: CASSPRGGRVELFF.

This sequence joins TRBV20-1 and TRBJ1-5, with D uncertain. The V gene lost 4 bases and the J gene lost 0 bases, with 13 bases spanning the gap. This CDR3 is 15 amino acids long. CDR1 and CDR2 from the germline V gene are DFQATT and SNEGSKA (reference sequence). The CDR3 DNA reads TGCAGTGCTATCGATTTTCGGTCTAGCAATCAGCCCCAGCATTTT. Translated: CSAIDFRSSNQPQHF.

The gene calls are TRBV12-3 or TRBV12-4 and TRBJ1-3; TRBD1 aligns across 7 bases. The CDR3 sequence is 14 residues long. Germline trimming cut 6 bases from V and 4 bases from J; bases unmatched to any gene: 6. The CDR3 region is CASSYRGYGNTIYF. CDR3 coding DNA: TGTGCCAGCAGCTACAGGGGCTACGGAAACACCATATATTTT.

CDR3 sequence (DNA): TGCGCCAGCAGCCAAGATGACCCGACAGGCTACGAGCAGTACTTC. It specifies CASSQDDPTGYEQYF. The chain combines TRBV4-1 with TRBJ2-7; D perhaps matches TRBD1 (6 bases). The V gene's germline CDR1 is MGHRA and CDR2 YSYEKL. This CDR3 is built from 15 residues. With 0 bases removed from V and 3 bases from J, the gap between germline ends came to 12 bases.

This clonotype was observed a few times. The chain is built from TRBV7-2 and TRBJ2-6; the D is unclear. The CDR3 covers 17 residues. Trimming shortened V by 1 base and J by 6 bases, and 16 bases separated the two germline ends. CDR1 is SGHTA, CDR2 FQGNSA, per germline. This chain's CDR3 is CASSLERPPLMANVLTF. The CDR3 coding sequence is TGTGCCAGCAGCTTAGAGAGGCCTCCTCTGATGGCCAACGTCCTGACTTTC.